The text below deals with one TCR beta chain. Its antigen is currently unknown. Sorting from PBMCs produced CD4+ and CD8+ T cells. The data belong to a study of CD8+ T cells in alopecia areata. RNA extraction and reverse transcription yielded cDNA as sequencing template. The repertoire was sequenced with immunoSEQ multiplex PCR; TCRdb's copy has only in-frame clones and lacks some. The sample yields 150,000 to 200,000 clones, 55% seen once. Study results and caveats: It was lesional scalp, especially alopecia totalis/universalis, that showed higher clonality than normal scalp.

Sequences were obtained from CD4+ T cells sorted from blood. This TCR derives from a human donor in good health.

In nucleotides, the CDR3 is TGTGCCAGCAGCTTGGTTGACAGCTCTGGAAACACCATATATTTT. Protein: CASSLVDSSGNTIYF. The chain has TRBV5-6 and TRBJ1-3, with a tentative D call TRBD1 (5 bases). Germline V lookup: CDR1 SGHDT, CDR2 YYEEEE. CDR3 length: 15 amino acids. The germline V and J ends were trimmed by 0 bases and 0 bases, with 7 bases remaining between them.